This T cell receptor (beta chain) comes out of a study of blood T cell repertoires in COVID-19. About the study: Samples came from the United States, Italy and Spain, spanning acute and convalescent COVID-19. T cells, B-cell-depleted T cells, or PBMCs supplied cDNA or gDNA.

The CDR3 contains 16 residues. In germline, CDR1 is ENHRY, CDR2 SYGVKD. J gave up 5 bases and V 7 bases, and 10 bases lay outside the gene matches. Per the authors' pipeline: Amplification of reference gene primers provided the estimated nucleated cell counts. The method was immunoSEQ multiplex PCR; TCRdb's version includes in-frame clones alone and lacks a portion of them. V, J and clone size were drawn from that table, and D and trimming were deduced from the DNA. The data contain some 31,000 clones, about 93% of them seen just once; the ten biggest clones take up roughly 5.2%. The sequence was collected from a human donor in a cohort sampled during active COVID-19. Sequencing input: peripheral blood. The gene calls are TRBV10-3 and TRBJ2-1; 11 bases align to TRBD2. The chain's CDR3 is CAITALAGGINNEQFF. The DNA for the CDR3 is TGTGCCATCACTGCCTTAGCGGGAGGGATCAACAATGAGCAGTTCTTC.